This entry lists 5 T cell receptor beta chains sequenced from one sample in a study of siplizumab effects on memory and regulatory T cells. The method was immunoSEQ multiplex PCR; TCRdb's version includes in-frame clones alone and lacks a portion of them. The sample lists more than 85,000 clones, about 90% occurring once. The sample was Tregs sorted from blood. The source of these receptors is a human donor in good health.

The V call is TRBV11-2, the J call TRBJ2-7, with D unclear. V lost 2 bases, J lost 6 bases, and 17 bases lay in between. The germline V gene encodes CDR1 SGHAT and CDR2 FQNNGV. CDR3 length: 15 amino acids. The CDR3 loop is CASSLSVGGASEQYF. In DNA form, the CDR3 reads TGTGCCAGCAGCTTAAGCGTTGGCGGAGCAAGCGAGCAGTACTTC.

The chain links TRBV7-2 to TRBJ2-7; 15 nucleotides match TRBD2. The CDR3 spans 15 residues. The junction had 5 bases not matched to a gene; V was cut back by 4 bases and J by 7 bases. Germline CDR1 and CDR2: SGHTA and FQGNSA. This CDR3 is CASSSGLAGGREQYF. The CDR3 DNA sequence: TGTGCCAGCAGCTCCGGACTAGCGGGAGGGCGTGAGCAGTACTTC.

This sequence joins TRBV28 and TRBJ2-1; D is undetermined. CDR3 size: 10 residues. V dropped 6 bases and J dropped 15 bases, with 12 bases sitting between them. Germline V gene data show CDR1 as MDHEN and CDR2 as SYDVKM. CDR3 protein: CASSSRVRFF. The CDR3 DNA reads as TGTGCCAGCAGCAGTAGGGTCCGGTTCTTC.

The chain links TRBV2 to TRBJ2-6; D not resolved. The ends were cut back, 6 bases at V and 2 bases at J, with 5 bases in the middle. The CDR3 contains 13 residues. CDR1 and CDR2 from the germline V gene are SNHLY and FYNNEI. CDR3 nucleotides: TGTGCCAGCAGCTATACTGGGGCCAACGTCCTGACTTTC. It is translated as CASSYTGANVLTF.

This clone was seen once. The V call is TRBV18, the J call TRBJ2-7; D may be TRBD1 (5 bases). The ends were cut back, 0 bases at V and 3 bases at J, with 6 bases in the middle. This CDR3 is 13 amino acids long. Germline V lookup: CDR1 KGHSH, CDR2 LQKENI. The CDR3 nucleotides read TGTGCCAGCTCACCACCGACAGACTACGAGCAGTACTTC. This gives the protein CASSPPTDYEQYF.